This T cell receptor (beta chain) was captured by sequencing in a study of PD-1 blockade in mismatch repair-deficient tumors. Generated by immunoSEQ multiplex PCR, the TCRdb table keeps only in-frame clones and is missing some. The table records 77,000 or so clones, 80% to 90% of them present only once. The sample consisted of peripheral blood, taken 44 weeks after starting pembrolizumab. The origin of this receptor is an adult with mismatch repair-deficient cancer.

Here the CDR3 reads CASSRAGALPDTQYF. For the CDR3, the DNA is TGCGCCAGCAGCAGGGCAGGGGCGCTTCCAGATACGCAGTATTTT. The chain combines TRBV4-1 with TRBJ2-3; TRBD1 might be the D (6 bases). V was shortened by 5 bases and J by 4 bases, with 16 bases between the two germline ends. CDR1 MGHRA and CDR2 YSYEKL come from the germline V gene. The CDR3 covers 15 residues.